This T cell receptor beta chain originates from a study of beta chain features in type 1 diabetes. Study context: In all, around 99 million sorted cells from all samples were analyzed.

The authors reverse transcribed all of the isolated RNA, so sequencing captured expressed TCRB transcripts. Produced via immunoSEQ multiplex PCR; TCRdb's table is partial and in-frame only. The sample records 300,000 to 450,000 clones, around 9.6% being singletons. This clone was observed many times. What it binds is not known. The germline V gene encodes CDR1 MDHEN and CDR2 SYDVKM. Germline trimming cut 10 bases from V and 6 bases from J; bases unmatched to any gene: 8. The CDR3 spans 14 residues. General study findings and limits: VDJ junctions sequenced from type 1 diabetes patients showed fewer insertions and more deletions. Significant though moderate, a shortening of TCRB CDR3s appeared in all four CD4+ subsets of Type 1 diabetes patients.

Source material: central memory CD4+ T cells from blood. The clonotype originates from a man aged 30 to 45 with type 1 diabetes. J is TRBJ2-3 and V is TRBV28; 12 bases map to TRBD2. CDR3 sequence reads: CAITTSGSSDTQYF. CDR3 DNA sequence: TGTGCCATTACGACTAGCGGGAGTTCTGATACGCAGTATTTT. The variable domain in full, with the rest retrieved from reference TRBV28 and TRBJ2-3, is DVKVTQSSRYLVKRTGEKVFLECVQDMDHENMFWYRQDPGLGLRLIYFSYDVKMKEKGDIPEGYSVSREKKERFSLILESASTNQTSMYLCAITTSGSSDTQYFGPGTRLTVL.